This TCR beta chain was sequenced for a study of T cell clonality in common variable immunodeficiency. The CDR3 contains 14 residues. Germline V gives CDR1 GTSNPN, CDR2 SVGIG (reference sequence). As regards this clone: Its antigen is not identified. At one of its ends the junction is not consistent with the germline gene, which may arise from a read error. The CDR3 is cut off 3 residues early in the read; its end comes from the germline J gene.

The assay was immunoSEQ multiplex PCR, and TCRdb's table has in-frame clones only and misses some. The sample presents about 34,000 clones, none singletons. Overall study results and limits: Reportedly, TCR beta sequences from common variable immunodeficiency showed fewer deletions and N-nucleotide insertions. The cause of increased CVID clonality remains unclear without subpopulation sequencing.

Most patients and controls had Caucasian heritage. The receptor was derived from a human donor with common variable immunodeficiency. The specimen was peripheral blood mononuclear cells. The J gene is TRBJ1-6, the V gene TRBV30, with a weak D call TRBD1 (5 bases). The CDR3 DNA, read in part, is TGTGCCAGCACGTCGGGACTTTATAATTCAACC. Its translation: CASTSGLYNST. The entire CDR3 protein reads CASTSGLYNSTLHF.